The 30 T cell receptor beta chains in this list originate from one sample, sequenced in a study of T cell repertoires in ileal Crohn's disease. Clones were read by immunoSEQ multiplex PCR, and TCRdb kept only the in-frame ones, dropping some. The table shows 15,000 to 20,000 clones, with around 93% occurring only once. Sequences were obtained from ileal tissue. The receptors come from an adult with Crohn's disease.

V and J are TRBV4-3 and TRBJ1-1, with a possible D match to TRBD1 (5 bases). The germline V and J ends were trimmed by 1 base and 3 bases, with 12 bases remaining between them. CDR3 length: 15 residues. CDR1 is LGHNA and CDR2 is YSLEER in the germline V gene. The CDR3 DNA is TGCGCCAGCAGCCAAGTTCCGGGGGTTTACACTGAAGCTTTCTTT. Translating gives CASSQVPGVYTEAFF.

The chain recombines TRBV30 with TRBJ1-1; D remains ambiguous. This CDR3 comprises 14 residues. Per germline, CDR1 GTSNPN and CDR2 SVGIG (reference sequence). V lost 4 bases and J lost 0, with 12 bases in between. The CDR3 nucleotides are TGTGCCTGGAATATGGGAGACATGAACACTGAAGCTTTCTTT. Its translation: CAWNMGDMNTEAFF.

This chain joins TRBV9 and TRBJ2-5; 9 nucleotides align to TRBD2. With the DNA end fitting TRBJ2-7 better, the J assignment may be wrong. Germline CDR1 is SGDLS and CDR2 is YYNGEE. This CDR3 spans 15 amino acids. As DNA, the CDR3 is TGTGCCAGCAGCGTAGGGCGGGGGGGTACGTACGAGCAGTACTTC. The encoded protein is CASSVGRGGTYEQYF.

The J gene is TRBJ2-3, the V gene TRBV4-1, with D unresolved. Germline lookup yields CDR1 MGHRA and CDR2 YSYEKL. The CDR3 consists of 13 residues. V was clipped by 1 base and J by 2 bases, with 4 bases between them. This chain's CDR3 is CASSQGNTDTQYF. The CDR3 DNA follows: TGCGCCAGCAGCCAAGGTAACACAGATACGCAGTATTTT.

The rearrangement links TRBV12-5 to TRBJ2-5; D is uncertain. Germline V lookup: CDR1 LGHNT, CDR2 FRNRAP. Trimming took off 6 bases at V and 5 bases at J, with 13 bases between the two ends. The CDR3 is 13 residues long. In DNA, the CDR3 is TGTGCTAGTGGACCAGACGAGAGGGAGACCCAGTACTTC. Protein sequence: CASGPDERETQYF.

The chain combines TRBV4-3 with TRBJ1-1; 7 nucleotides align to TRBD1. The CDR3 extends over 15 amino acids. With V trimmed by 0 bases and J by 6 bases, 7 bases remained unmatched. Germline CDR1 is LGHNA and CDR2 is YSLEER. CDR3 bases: TGCGCCAGCAGCCAAGATCACAGGGGTGCGGCTGAAGCTTTCTTT. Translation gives CASSQDHRGAAEAFF.

This chain's CDR3 is CASSVTGGYEQYF. The CDR3 DNA is TGTGCCAGTAGTGTAACAGGGGGCTACGAGCAGTACTTC. V gene TRBV19 combines with J gene TRBJ2-7, with 8 bases that match TRBD1. Trimming at V came to 5 bases and at J to 3 bases, leaving 3 bases not matched to a gene. The CDR3 is made up of 13 amino acids. CDR1 LNHDA and CDR2 SQIVND come from the germline V gene (reference sequence).

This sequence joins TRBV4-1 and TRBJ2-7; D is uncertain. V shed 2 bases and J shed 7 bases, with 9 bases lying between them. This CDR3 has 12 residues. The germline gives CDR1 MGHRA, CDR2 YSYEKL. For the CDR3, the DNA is TGCGCCAGCAGCCAACCCGGTTGGGAGCAGTACTTC. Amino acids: CASSQPGWEQYF.

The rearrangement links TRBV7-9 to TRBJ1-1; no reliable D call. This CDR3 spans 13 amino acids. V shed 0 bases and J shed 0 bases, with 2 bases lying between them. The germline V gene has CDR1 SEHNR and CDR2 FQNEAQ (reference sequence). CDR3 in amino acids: CASSLAMNTEAFF. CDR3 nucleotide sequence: TGTGCCAGCAGCTTAGCCATGAACACTGAAGCTTTCTTT.

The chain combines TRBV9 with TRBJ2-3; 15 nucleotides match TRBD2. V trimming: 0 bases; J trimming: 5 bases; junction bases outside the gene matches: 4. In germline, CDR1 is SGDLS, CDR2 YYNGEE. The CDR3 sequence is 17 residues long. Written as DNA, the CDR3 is TGTGCCAGCAGCGTAGGGACTAGCGGGGGGGCGATAGATACGCAGTATTTT. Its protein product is CASSVGTSGGAIDTQYF.

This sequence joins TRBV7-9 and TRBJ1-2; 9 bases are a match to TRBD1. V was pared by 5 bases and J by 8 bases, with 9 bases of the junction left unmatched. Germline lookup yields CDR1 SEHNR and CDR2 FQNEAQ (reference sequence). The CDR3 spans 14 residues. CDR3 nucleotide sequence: TGTGCCAGCAGCCCTACCGGGACAGGGCTCGGCTACACCTTC. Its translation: CASSPTGTGLGYTF. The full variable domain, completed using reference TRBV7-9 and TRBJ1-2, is DTGVSQNPRHKITKRGQNVTFRCDPISEHNRLYWYRQTLGQGPEFLTYFQNEAQLEKSRLLSDRFSAERPKGSFSTLEIQRTEQGDSAMYLCASSPTGTGLGYTFGSGTRLTVV.

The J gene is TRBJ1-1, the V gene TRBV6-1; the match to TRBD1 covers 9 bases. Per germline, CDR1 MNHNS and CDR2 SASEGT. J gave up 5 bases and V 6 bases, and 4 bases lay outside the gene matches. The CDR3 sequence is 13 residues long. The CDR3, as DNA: TGTGCCAGCAGGGACAGGGGTCGGACTGAAGCTTTCTTT. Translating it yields CASRDRGRTEAFF.

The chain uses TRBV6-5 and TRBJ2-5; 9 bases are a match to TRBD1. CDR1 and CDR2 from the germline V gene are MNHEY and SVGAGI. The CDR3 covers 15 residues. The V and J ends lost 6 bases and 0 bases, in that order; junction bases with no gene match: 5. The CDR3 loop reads CASRRDRAYQETQYF. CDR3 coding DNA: TGTGCCAGCAGGCGGGACAGGGCTTACCAAGAGACCCAGTACTTC.

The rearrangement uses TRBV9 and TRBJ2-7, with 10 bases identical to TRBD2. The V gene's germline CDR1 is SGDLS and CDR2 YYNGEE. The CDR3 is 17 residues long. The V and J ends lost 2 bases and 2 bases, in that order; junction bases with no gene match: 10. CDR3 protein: CASSVSPSGGPTYEQYF. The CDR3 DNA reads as TGTGCCAGCAGCGTCTCACCTAGCGGGGGTCCAACCTACGAGCAGTACTTC. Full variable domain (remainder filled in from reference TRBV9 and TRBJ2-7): DSGVTQTPKHLITATGQRVTLRCSPRSGDLSVYWYQQSLDQGLQFLIQYYNGEERAKGNILERFSAQQFPDLHSELNLSSLELGDSALYFCASSVSPSGGPTYEQYFGPGTRLTVT.

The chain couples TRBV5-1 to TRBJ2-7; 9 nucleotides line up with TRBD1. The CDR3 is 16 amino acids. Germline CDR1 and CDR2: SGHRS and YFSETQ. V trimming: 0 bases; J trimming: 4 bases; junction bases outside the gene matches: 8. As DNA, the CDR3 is TGCGCCAGCAGCTTGGATATGCGACAGGGGGTGTACGAGCAGTACTTC. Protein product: CASSLDMRQGVYEQYF.

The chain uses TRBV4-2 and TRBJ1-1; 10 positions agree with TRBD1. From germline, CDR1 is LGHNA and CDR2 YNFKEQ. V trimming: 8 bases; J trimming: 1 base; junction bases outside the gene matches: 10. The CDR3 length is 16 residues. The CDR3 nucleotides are TGTGCCAGCCAGACGGGACAGGGGCGGGGGAACACTGAAGCTTTCTTT. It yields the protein CASQTGQGRGNTEAFF.

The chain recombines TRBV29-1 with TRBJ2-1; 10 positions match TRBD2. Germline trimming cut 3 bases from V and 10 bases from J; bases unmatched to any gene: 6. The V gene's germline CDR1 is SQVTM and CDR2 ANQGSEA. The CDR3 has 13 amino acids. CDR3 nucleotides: TGCAGCGTTGATCCCAAGCGGGGGGGCGAGCAGTTCTTC. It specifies CSVDPKRGGEQFF.

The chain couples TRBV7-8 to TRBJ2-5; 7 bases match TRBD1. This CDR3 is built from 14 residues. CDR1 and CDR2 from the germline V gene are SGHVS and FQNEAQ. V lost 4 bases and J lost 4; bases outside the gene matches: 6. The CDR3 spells CASSYSTGRETQYF. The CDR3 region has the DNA TGTGCCAGCAGCTACTCGACAGGGAGAGAGACCCAGTACTTC.

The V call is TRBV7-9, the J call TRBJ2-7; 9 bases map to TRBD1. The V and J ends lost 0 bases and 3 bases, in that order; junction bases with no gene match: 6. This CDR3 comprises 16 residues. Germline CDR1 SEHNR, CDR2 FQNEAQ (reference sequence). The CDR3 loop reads CASSLATGTGLYEQYF. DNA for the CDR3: TGTGCCAGCAGCTTAGCGACCGGGACAGGGCTCTACGAGCAGTACTTC.

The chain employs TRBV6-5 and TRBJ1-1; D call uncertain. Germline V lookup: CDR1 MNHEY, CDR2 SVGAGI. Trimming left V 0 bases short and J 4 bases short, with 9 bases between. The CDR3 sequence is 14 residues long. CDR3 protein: CASSYSGRPTEAFF. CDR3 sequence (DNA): TGTGCCAGCAGTTACTCGGGCAGGCCCACTGAAGCTTTCTTT.

The CDR3 sequence: CASSPGVGLYEQYF. In DNA form, the CDR3 reads TGTGCCAGTAGTCCCGGGGTAGGACTGTACGAGCAGTACTTC. The gene calls are TRBV19 and TRBJ2-7; possible D gene TRBD2, 5 bases. This CDR3 has 14 amino acids. Germline CDR1 is LNHDA and CDR2 is SQIVND (reference sequence). V dropped 5 bases and J dropped 4 bases, with 15 bases sitting between them.

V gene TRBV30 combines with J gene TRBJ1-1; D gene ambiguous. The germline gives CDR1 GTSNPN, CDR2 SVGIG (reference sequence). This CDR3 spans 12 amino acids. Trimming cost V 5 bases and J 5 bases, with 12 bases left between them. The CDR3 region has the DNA TGTGCCTGGGGAGCGGGTTATACTGAAGCTTTCTTT. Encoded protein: CAWGAGYTEAFF.

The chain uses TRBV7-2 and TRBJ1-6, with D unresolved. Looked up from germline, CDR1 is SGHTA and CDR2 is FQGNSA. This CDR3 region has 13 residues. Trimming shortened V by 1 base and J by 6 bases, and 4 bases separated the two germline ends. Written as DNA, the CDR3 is TGTGCCAGCAGCTTAGGGCCTAATTCACCCCTCCACTTT. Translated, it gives CASSLGPNSPLHF.

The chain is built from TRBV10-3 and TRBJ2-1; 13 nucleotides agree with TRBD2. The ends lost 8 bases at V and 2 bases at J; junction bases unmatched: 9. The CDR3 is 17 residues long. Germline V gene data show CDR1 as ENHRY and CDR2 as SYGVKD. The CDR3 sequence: CAIRTSGGPRTYNEQFF. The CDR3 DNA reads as TGTGCCATCCGGACTAGCGGGGGCCCACGCACCTACAATGAGCAGTTCTTC.

CDR3 nucleotides: TGCAGCGTTGTCCGCGGTTGGGGCGGCACTGAAGCTTTCTTT. Translated: CSVVRGWGGTEAFF. The chain recombines TRBV29-1 with TRBJ1-1; weak D call: TRBD1 (5 bases). The ends were cut back, 4 bases at V and 4 bases at J, with 16 bases in the middle. CDR1 is SQVTM and CDR2 is ANQGSEA in the germline V gene. CDR3 length: 14 amino acids.

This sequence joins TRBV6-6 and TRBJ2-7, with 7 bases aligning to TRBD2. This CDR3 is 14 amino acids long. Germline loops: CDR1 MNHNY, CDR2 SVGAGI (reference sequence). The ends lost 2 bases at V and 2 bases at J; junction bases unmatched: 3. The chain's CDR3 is CASSYVAGAYEQYF. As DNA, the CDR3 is TGTGCCAGCAGTTACGTGGCGGGGGCCTACGAGCAGTACTTC.

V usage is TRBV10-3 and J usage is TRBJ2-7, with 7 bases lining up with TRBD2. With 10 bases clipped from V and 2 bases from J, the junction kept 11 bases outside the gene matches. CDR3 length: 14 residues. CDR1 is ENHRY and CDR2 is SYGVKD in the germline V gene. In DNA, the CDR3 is TGTGCCAGCGGGGGAGCAGGAGTTACCTACGAGCAGTACTTC. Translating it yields CASGGAGVTYEQYF.

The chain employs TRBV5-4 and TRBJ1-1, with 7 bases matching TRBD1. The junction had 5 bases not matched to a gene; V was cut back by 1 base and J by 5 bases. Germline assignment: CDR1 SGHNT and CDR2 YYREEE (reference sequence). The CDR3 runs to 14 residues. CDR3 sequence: CASSLRGRGTEAFF. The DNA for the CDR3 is TGTGCCAGCAGCTTGAGGGGGCGCGGGACTGAAGCTTTCTTT.

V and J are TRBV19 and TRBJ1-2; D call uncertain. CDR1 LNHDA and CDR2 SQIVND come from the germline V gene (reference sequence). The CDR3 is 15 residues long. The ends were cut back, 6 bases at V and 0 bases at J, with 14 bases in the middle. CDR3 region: CASSPGGGTNYGYTF. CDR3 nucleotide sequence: TGTGCCAGTAGCCCGGGCGGCGGGACTAACTATGGCTACACCTTC. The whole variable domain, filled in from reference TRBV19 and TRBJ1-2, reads DGGITQSPKYLFRKEGQNVTLSCEQNLNHDAMYWYRQDPGQGLRLIYYSQIVNDFQKGDIAEGYSVSREKKESFPLTVTSAQKNPTAFYLCASSPGGGTNYGYTFGSGTRLTVV.

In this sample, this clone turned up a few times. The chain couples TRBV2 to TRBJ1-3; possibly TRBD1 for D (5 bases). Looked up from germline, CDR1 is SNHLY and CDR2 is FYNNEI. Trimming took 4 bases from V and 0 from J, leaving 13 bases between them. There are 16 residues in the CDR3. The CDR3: CASSALQVLSGNTIYF. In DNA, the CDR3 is TGTGCCAGCAGTGCCCTACAGGTCCTCTCTGGAAACACCATATATTTT.